A selection of T cell receptor beta chains follows, all from one sample in a study of early T cells in non-severe SARS-CoV-2 infection. TCRdb reprocessed the 5' RACE reads with MiXCR, giving one entry per CDR3 protein. The sample shows 45,000 to 55,000 distinct CDR3 sequences, around 7.7% of them seen only once. The material sequenced was whole blood. These receptors all come from an adult who was a healthcare worker with PCR-confirmed SARS-CoV-2 infection or an uninfected control (not recorded which). Both conserved end residues are part of each CDR3. Fields, in order: J gene, D gene, V gene, clone size, CDR3 length, CDR3 DNA, CDR3 protein. A D gene is named only where the DNA matches it firmly. Clone size, where shown, is once, few, many, or a class for clones that have expanded.

>TRBJ1-3|-|TRBV11-2|few|13
TGTGCCAGCAGCCCGCTGGCAGGAAACACCATATATTTT
CASSPLAGNTIYF
>TRBJ1-6|-|TRBV5-1|many|17
TGCGCCAGCAGCTTGTCGAGGATGGCCGAAAGTAATTCACCCCTCCACTTT
CASSLSRMAESNSPLHF
>TRBJ1-6|TRBD1|TRBV27|few|15
TGTGCCAGCAGTCCCGGGACAGGGGGCCAGTCACCCCTCCACTTT
CASSPGTGGQSPLHF
>TRBJ2-7|-|TRBV30|-|13
TGTGCCTGGAGTGTTTCAATGGGAGGTGAGCAGTACTTC
CAWSVSMGGEQYF
>TRBJ1-1|-|TRBV24-1|many|13
TGTGCCACCAGTTTTGGAAGGGGATCCGAAGCTTTCTTT
CATSFGRGSEAFF
>TRBJ2-1|-|TRBV20-1|many|12
TGCAGTGCCGCGACTAACTCCAATGAGCAGTTCTTC
CSAATNSNEQFF
>TRBJ2-1|TRBD1|TRBV6-4|-|16
TGTGCCAGCAGCCTGACAGGGGGCGAGTCTGGGAATGAGCAGTTCTTC
CASSLTGGESGNEQFF
>TRBJ2-2|-|TRBV5-6|many|14
TGTGCCAGCAGGAGGAGGGGGTCGACCGGGGAGCTGTTTTTT
CASRRRGSTGELFF
>TRBJ1-1|-|TRBV28|many|14
TGTGCCAGCAGTTTAATTTCGGTGAACACTGAAGCTTTCTTT
CASSLISVNTEAFF
>TRBJ1-5|-|TRBV21-1|many|15
TGTGCCAGCACCCCCATCTCAGACAACAATCAGCCCCAGCATTTT
CASTPISDNNQPQHF
>TRBJ1-1|-|TRBV28|many|14
TGTGCCAGCAAGCCGACAACCCCGAACACTGAAGCTTTCTTT
CASKPTTPNTEAFF
>TRBJ2-3|-|TRBV6-6|many|16
TGTGCCAGCAGTTACTCAGGACAGGACTACACAGATACGCAGTATTTT
CASSYSGQDYTDTQYF
>TRBJ2-7|TRBD2|TRBV3-1|-|14
TGTGCCAGCAGCCCCAGACTAGCGGGGAGCGAGCAGTACTTC
CASSPRLAGSEQYF
>TRBJ1-1|TRBD1|TRBV12-3/TRBV12-4|few|13
TGTGCCAGCGGAGACAGGGGGGTGACTGAAGCTTTCTTT
CASGDRGVTEAFF
>TRBJ2-1|TRBD1|TRBV5-4|-|16
TGTGCCAGCAGGCCACCCCCGGGACAGGGGGCGGATGAGCAGTTCTTC
CASRPPPGQGADEQFF
>TRBJ1-1|-|TRBV27|many|13
TGTGCCAGCAGAATACAGATGAACACTGAAGCTTTCTTT
CASRIQMNTEAFF
>TRBJ2-7|-|TRBV18|-|13
TGTGCCAGCTCACCTCGAGGGGACTACGAGCAGTACTTC
CASSPRGDYEQYF
>TRBJ2-5|-|TRBV10-3|-|16
TGTGCCATCAGCGACCCACACAGGGCCCAACAAGAGACCCAGTACTTC
CAISDPHRAQQETQYF
>TRBJ1-1|-|TRBV12-3/TRBV12-4|many|11
TGTGCCAGCACTTTGGGGACTGAAGCTTTCTTT
CASTLGTEAFF
>TRBJ2-7|-|TRBV9|few|14
TGTGCCAGCAGCGTAGCGGAGGGAACGGGGGAGCAGTACTTC
CASSVAEGTGEQYF
>TRBJ2-7|TRBD1|TRBV5-1|few|14
TGCGCCAGCAGCTTCGACAGGGGATCCTACGAGCAGTACTTC
CASSFDRGSYEQYF
>TRBJ1-1|-|TRBV10-1|many|13
TGCGCCAGCAGTGAGTACAGGAACACTGAAGCTTTCTTT
CASSEYRNTEAFF
>TRBJ1-1|-|TRBV7-8|few|14
TGTGCCAGCAGCCTGACGACGGGGAACACTGAAGCTTTCTTT
CASSLTTGNTEAFF
>TRBJ1-2|-|TRBV7-9|many|15
TGTGCCAGCAGCCCTACCGCGTTAGCTAACTATGGCTACACCTTC
CASSPTALANYGYTF
>TRBJ2-5|-|TRBV5-4|-|12
TGTGCCAGCAGCTTCACCCAAGAGACCCAGTACTTC
CASSFTQETQYF
>TRBJ2-1|TRBD1|TRBV7-9|many|15
TGTGCCAGCACAATAAGGACAGGGGGATACAATGAGCAGTTCTTC
CASTIRTGGYNEQFF
>TRBJ2-2|-|TRBV7-9|many|13
TGTGCCAGCAGCTTAACGGACACCGGGGAGCTGTTTTTT
CASSLTDTGELFF
>TRBJ2-1|-|TRBV5-6|many|14
TGTGCCAGCAGCTTTCTTAATCGGGGAAATGAGCAGTTCTTC
CASSFLNRGNEQFF
>TRBJ1-6|-|TRBV27|many|15
TGTGCCAGCAGTCTCCTTGGGCAGGGTTGGTCACCCCTCCACTTT
CASSLLGQGWSPLHF
>TRBJ1-5|TRBD1|TRBV28|-|15
TGTGCCAGCAGCCGGACAGGGGTCGCCAATCAGCCCCAGCATTTT
CASSRTGVANQPQHF
>TRBJ2-7|TRBD2|TRBV3-1|few|15
TGTGCCAGCAGCCAGACTAGCTCAACCTCCTACGAGCAGTACTTC
CASSQTSSTSYEQYF
>TRBJ2-1|TRBD2|TRBV29-1|many|14
TGCAGCGTTGAAAGGGTGACTAGCGGGACGGAGCAGTTCTTC
CSVERVTSGTEQFF
>TRBJ1-2|TRBD1|TRBV28|many|14
TGTGCCAGCAGGGGACAGGCGTCTCGATATGGCTACACCTTC
CASRGQASRYGYTF
>TRBJ1-5|-|TRBV19|many|15
TGTGCCAGTAGTATTAATCTGGGAGGCAATCAGCCCCAGCATTTT
CASSINLGGNQPQHF
>TRBJ2-7|-|TRBV3-1|few|15
TGTGCCAGCAGCCAAGAGACAGTCCCAACCTACGAGCAGTACTTC
CASSQETVPTYEQYF
>TRBJ1-3|-|TRBV5-1|many|15
TGCGCCAGCAGCTTGGGGACAAGCGACGGAAACACCATATATTTT
CASSLGTSDGNTIYF
>TRBJ2-7|-|TRBV28|-|16
TGTGCCAGCAGTTTATTTAGGGGGATTACTTCCTACGAGCAGTACTTC
CASSLFRGITSYEQYF
>TRBJ1-3|-|TRBV29-1|many|11
TGCAGCGTTGTTCTTGGAAACACCATATATTTT
CSVVLGNTIYF
>TRBJ2-3|-|TRBV9|few|14
TGTGCCAGCAGCGTACAGGGAGGCACAGATACGCAGTATTTT
CASSVQGGTDTQYF
>TRBJ2-3|-|TRBV25-1|once|16
TGTGCCAGCAGTGAGTCCGAGACACTGGGCACAGATACGCAGTATTTT
CASSESETLGTDTQYF
>TRBJ1-2|-|TRBV19|many|12
TGTGCCAGTAGTAACAGAACCTATGGCTACACCTTC
CASSNRTYGYTF
>TRBJ2-7|TRBD1|TRBV5-1|-|14
TGCGCCAGCAGCTACTGGAAGGACAGGTACGAGCAGTACTTC
CASSYWKDRYEQYF
>TRBJ1-4|-|TRBV9|many|15
TGTGCCAGCAGCGCACCAGGAACAACTAATGAAAAACTGTTTTTT
CASSAPGTTNEKLFF
>TRBJ2-5|TRBD1|TRBV29-1|many|14
TGCAGCGCTGACACCGGGACAGTCCAAGAGACCCAGTACTTC
CSADTGTVQETQYF
>TRBJ2-2|-|TRBV2|many|14
TGTGCCAGCAGCGGGGTCTTTGAGACCGGGGAGCTGTTTTTT
CASSGVFETGELFF
>TRBJ1-1|-|TRBV7-9|many|14
TGTGCCATCTCACGGGGTGTCATGAACACTGAAGCTTTCTTT
CAISRGVMNTEAFF
>TRBJ2-2|-|TRBV2|-|12
TGTGCCAGCAGCCCGCAGACCGGGGAGCTGTTTTTT
CASSPQTGELFF
>TRBJ2-3|-|TRBV20-1|many|12
TGCAGTGCTCGAACTAGCACAGATACGCAGTATTTT
CSARTSTDTQYF
>TRBJ1-1|-|TRBV21-1|few|17
TGTGCCAGCAGCGTCAGGACAGGGGGTGAGAAAGGCACTGAAGCTTTCTTT
CASSVRTGGEKGTEAFF
>TRBJ1-3|-|TRBV5-6|few|15
TGTGCCAGCAGCTTGGCCGCGGTCTCTGGAAACACCATATATTTT
CASSLAAVSGNTIYF
>TRBJ1-2|-|TRBV29-1|many|14
TGCAGCGTTGAGGGCAGGGGAATTAACTATGGCTACACCTTC
CSVEGRGINYGYTF
>TRBJ1-6|-|TRBV29-1|many|13
TGCAGCGTTGGGGCCGACTTTAATTCACCCCTCCACTTT
CSVGADFNSPLHF
>TRBJ2-1|TRBD1|TRBV20-1|-|15
TGCAGTGCGAGAAAGACAGGGTCATACTACAATGAGCAGTTCTTC
CSARKTGSYYNEQFF
>TRBJ2-1|TRBD1|TRBV30|many|16
TGTGCCTGGAGTGTAATCGGACAGGGTTGGTACAATGAGCAGTTCTTC
CAWSVIGQGWYNEQFF
>TRBJ2-5|TRBD2|TRBV20-1|many|12
TGCAGTTTTACCCGCGGGGGAGAGACCCAGTACTTC
CSFTRGGETQYF
>TRBJ1-4|TRBD1|TRBV5-4|few|12
TGTGCCAACAGCGGACAGGATGAAAAACTGTTTTTT
CANSGQDEKLFF
>TRBJ2-1|TRBD2|TRBV11-2|few|16
TGTGCCAGCAGCACCCCCGTTCGGGGGGGATACAATGAGCAGTTCTTC
CASSTPVRGGYNEQFF
>TRBJ1-6|TRBD1|TRBV12-3/TRBV12-4|few|15
TGTGCCAGCAGTCCAGGGACAGGGGGAAATTCACCCCTCCACTTT
CASSPGTGGNSPLHF